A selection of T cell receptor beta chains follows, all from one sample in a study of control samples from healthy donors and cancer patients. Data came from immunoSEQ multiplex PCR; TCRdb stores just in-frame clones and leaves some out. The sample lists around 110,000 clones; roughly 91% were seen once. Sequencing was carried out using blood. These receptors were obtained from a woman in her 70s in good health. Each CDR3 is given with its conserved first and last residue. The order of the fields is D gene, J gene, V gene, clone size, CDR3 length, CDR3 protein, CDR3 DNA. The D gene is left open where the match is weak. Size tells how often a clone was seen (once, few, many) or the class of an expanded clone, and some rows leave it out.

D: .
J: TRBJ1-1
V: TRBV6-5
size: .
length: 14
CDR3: CASSPPGGKSEAFF
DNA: TGTGCCAGCAGTCCCCCTGGAGGGAAGTCTGAAGCTTTCTTT

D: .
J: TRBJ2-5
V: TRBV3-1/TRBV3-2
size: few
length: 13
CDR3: CASSPYEGETQYF
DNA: TGTGCCAGCAGCCCCTACGAGGGGGAGACCCAGTACTTC

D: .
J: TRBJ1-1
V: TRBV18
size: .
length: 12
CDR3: CASSPGNTEAFF
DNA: TGTGCCAGCTCACCAGGGAACACTGAAGCTTTCTTT

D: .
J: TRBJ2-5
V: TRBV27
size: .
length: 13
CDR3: CASSWGRGETQYF
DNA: TGTGCCAGCAGCTGGGGCCGCGGGGAGACCCAGTACTTC

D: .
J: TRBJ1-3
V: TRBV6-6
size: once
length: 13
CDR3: CAGAAYSGNTIYF
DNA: TGTGCAGGGGCGGCATACTCTGGAAACACCATATATTTT

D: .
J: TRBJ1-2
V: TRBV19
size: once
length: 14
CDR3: CASSIMDTGYGYTF
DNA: TGTGCCAGTAGTATTATGGACACTGGATATGGCTACACCTTC

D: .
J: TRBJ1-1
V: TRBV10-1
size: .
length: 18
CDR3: CASSDTRVQVGKNTEAFF
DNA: TGCGCCAGCAGTGATACAAGGGTTCAGGTCGGTAAGAACACTGAAGCTTTCTTT

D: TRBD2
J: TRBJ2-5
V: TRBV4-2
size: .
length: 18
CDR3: CASSQELAGGSDQETQYF
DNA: TGTGCCAGCAGCCAAGAGCTAGCGGGGGGCTCCGACCAAGAGACCCAGTACTTC

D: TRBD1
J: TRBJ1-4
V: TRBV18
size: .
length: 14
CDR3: CASSPGTDNEKLFF
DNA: TGTGCCAGCTCACCCGGGACAGACAATGAAAAACTGTTTTTT

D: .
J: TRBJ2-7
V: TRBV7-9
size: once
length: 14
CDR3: CASSALLNRDEQYF
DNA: TGTGCCAGCAGCGCATTACTCAACAGGGACGAGCAGTACTTC

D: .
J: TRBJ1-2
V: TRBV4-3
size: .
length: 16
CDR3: CASSQESRRLNYGYTF
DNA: TGCGCCAGCAGCCAAGAATCTCGAAGGTTGAACTATGGCTACACCTTC

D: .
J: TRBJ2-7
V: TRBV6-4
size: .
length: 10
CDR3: CASSVGEQYF
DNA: TGTGCCAGCAGTGTGGGGGAGCAGTACTTC

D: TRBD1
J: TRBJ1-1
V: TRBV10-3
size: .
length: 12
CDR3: CATGQVNTEAFF
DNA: TGTGCCACCGGACAGGTGAACACTGAAGCTTTCTTT

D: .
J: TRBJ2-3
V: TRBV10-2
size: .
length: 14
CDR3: CASSRGGDVDTQYF
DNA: TGCGCCAGCAGCAGGGGAGGGGACGTAGATACGCAGTATTTT

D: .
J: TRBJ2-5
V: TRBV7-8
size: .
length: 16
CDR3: CASSLVLFTGQETQYF
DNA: TGTGCCAGCAGCTTAGTATTATTTACAGGCCAAGAGACCCAGTACTTC

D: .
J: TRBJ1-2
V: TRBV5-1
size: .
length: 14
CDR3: CASSLAASNYGYTF
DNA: TGCGCCAGCAGCTTGGCAGCATCTAACTATGGCTACACCTTC

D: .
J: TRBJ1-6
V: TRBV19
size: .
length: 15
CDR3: CASSTTRDNYSPLHF
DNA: TGTGCCAGTAGTACCACCCGGGATAACTATTCACCCCTCCACTTT

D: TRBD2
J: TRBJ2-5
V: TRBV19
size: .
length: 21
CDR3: CASSGLAGGTSRVAYSETQYF
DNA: TGTGCCAGTAGTGGACTAGCGGGGGGTACCTCTCGGGTTGCTTATTCGGAGACCCAGTACTTC

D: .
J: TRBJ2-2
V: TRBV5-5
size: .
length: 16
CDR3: CASSLVASANTGELFF
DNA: TGTGCCAGCAGCTTGGTTGCATCTGCGAACACCGGGGAGCTGTTTTTT